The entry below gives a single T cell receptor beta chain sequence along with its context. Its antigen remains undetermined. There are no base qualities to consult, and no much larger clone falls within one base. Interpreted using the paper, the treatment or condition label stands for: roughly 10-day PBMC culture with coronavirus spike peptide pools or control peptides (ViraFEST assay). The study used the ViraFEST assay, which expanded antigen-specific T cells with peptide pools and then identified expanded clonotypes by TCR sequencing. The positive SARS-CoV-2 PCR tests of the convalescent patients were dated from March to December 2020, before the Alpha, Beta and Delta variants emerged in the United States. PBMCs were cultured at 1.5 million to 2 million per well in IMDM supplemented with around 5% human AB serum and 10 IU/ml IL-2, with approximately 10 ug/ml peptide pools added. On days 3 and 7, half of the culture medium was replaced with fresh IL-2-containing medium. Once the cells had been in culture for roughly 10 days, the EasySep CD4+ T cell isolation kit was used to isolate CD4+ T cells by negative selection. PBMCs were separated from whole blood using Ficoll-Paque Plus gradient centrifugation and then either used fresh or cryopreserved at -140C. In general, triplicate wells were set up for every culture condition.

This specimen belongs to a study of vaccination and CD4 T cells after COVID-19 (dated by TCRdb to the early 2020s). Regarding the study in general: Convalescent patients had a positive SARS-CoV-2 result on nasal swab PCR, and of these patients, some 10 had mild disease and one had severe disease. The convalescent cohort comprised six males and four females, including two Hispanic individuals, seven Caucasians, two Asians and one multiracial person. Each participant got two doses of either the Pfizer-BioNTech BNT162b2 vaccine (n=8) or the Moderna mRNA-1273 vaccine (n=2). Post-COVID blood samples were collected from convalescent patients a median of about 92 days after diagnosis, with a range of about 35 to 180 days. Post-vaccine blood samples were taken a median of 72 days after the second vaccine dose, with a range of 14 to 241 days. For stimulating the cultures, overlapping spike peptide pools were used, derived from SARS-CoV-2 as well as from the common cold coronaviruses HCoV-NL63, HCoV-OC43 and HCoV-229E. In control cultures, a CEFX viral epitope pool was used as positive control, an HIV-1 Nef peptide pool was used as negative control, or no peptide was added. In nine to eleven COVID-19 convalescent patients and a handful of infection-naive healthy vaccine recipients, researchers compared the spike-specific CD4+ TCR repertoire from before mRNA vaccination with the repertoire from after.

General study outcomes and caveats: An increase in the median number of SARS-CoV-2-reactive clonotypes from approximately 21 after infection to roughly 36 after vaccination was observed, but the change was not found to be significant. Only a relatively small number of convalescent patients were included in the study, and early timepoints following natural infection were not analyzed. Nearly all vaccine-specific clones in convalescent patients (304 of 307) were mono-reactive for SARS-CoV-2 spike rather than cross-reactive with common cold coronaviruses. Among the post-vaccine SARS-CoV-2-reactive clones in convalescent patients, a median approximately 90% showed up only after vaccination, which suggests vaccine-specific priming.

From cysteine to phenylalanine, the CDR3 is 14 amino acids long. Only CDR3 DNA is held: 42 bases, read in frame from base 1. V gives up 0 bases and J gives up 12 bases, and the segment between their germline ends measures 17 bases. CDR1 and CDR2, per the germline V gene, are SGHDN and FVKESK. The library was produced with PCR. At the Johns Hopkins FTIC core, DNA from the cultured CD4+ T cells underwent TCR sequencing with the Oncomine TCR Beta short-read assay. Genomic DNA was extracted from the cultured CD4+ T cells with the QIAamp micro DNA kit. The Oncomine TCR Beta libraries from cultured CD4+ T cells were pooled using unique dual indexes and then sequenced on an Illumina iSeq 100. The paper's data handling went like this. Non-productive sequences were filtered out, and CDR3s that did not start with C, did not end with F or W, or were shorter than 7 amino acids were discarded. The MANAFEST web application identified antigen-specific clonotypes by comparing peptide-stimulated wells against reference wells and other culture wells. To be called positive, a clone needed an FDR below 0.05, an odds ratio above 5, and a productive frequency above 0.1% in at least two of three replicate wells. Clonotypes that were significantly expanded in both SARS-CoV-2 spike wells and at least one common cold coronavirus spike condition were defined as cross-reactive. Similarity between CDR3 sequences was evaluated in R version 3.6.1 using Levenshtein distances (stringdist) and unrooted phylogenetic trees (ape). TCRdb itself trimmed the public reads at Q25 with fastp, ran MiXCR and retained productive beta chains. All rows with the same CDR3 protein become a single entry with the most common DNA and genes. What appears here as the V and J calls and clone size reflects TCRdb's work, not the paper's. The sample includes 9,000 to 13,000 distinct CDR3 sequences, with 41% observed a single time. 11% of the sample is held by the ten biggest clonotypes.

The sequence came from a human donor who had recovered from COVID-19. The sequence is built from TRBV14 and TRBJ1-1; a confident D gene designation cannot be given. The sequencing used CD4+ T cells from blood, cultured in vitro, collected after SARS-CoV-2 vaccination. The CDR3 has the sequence CASSQDSGIGVTFF. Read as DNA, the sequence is TGTGCCAGCAGCCAAGATTCGGGTATTGGAGTAACTTTCTTT.